What follows are 2 T cell receptor beta chains derived from one specimen sequenced in a study of blood T cell repertoires in COVID-19. Here immunoSEQ multiplex PCR was the method, and the copy in TCRdb shows in-frame clones only, minus some. The sample holds just over 150,000 clones; approximately 80% are singletons and the top ten take approximately 9.4%. Sequenced sample: peripheral blood. The receptors were gathered from a woman aged 45-65 years with acute or convalescent COVID-19.

CDR3 sequence reads: CASSQGWGGADTQYF. The CDR3 bases are TGCGCCAGCAGCCAAGGGTGGGGGGGCGCAGATACGCAGTATTTT. The chain has TRBV4-3 and TRBJ2-3; weak D call: TRBD2 (7 bases). In germline, CDR1 is LGHNA, CDR2 YSLEER. Trimming pared 1 base from V and 4 bases from J, leaving 12 bases between. The CDR3 covers 15 residues.

The chain combines TRBV24-1 with TRBJ2-7; 13 bases agree with TRBD2. Germline CDR1 and CDR2: KGHDR and SFDVKD. This CDR3 spans 15 amino acids. Trimming at V came to 9 bases and at J to 4 bases, leaving 8 bases not matched to a gene. In DNA, the CDR3 is TGTGCCACCTCGGGACTAGCGGGAAGAATGTACGAGCAGTACTTC. It encodes CATSGLAGRMYEQYF.